These 23 T cell receptor beta chains share one sample of origin, sequenced in a study of blood T cell repertoires in COVID-19. Assay used: immunoSEQ multiplex PCR; TCRdb lists only in-frame clones, some missing. This table holds fewer than 25,000 clones, 91% found once. The sample was peripheral blood. These receptors were taken from a man between 65 and 85 years old with active COVID-19.

The chain links TRBV29-1 to TRBJ2-3; 10 bases match TRBD1. Germline V gene data show CDR1 as SQVTM and CDR2 as ANQGSEA. The trim removed 3 bases at V and 0 bases at J, leaving 6 bases unmatched. This CDR3 is built from 16 residues. The CDR3 bases are TGCAGCGTTGAGGGACAGGGGACCTCTAGCACAGATACGCAGTATTTT. Protein sequence: CSVEGQGTSSTDTQYF.

J is TRBJ2-3 and V is TRBV5-1, with D perhaps matching TRBD1 (5 bases). CDR1 is SGHRS, CDR2 YFSETQ, per germline. The germline V and J ends were trimmed by 4 bases and 6 bases, with 15 bases remaining between them. The CDR3 spans 14 residues. In DNA, the CDR3 is TGCGCCAGCAGCCCCGCGCAGGGCCCTGATACGCAGTATTTT. Translating it yields CASSPAQGPDTQYF.

This clone was found once. The chain is built from TRBV6-6 and TRBJ2-5, with D unclear. Trimming stripped 2 bases from V and 1 base from J, with 11 bases between. CDR3 length: 15 residues. Looked up from germline, CDR1 is MNHNY and CDR2 is SVGAGI (reference sequence). This chain's CDR3 is CASSYASGTQETQYF. Here the CDR3 DNA reads TGTGCCAGCAGTTACGCGTCTGGTACCCAAGAGACCCAGTACTTC.

The rearrangement links TRBV14 to TRBJ1-6; D unresolved. Trimming left V 1 base short and J 7 bases short, with 8 bases between. Looked up from germline, CDR1 is SGHDN and CDR2 is FVKESK. This CDR3 region has 14 residues. CDR3 amino acids: CASSQATWNSPLHF. For the CDR3, the DNA is TGTGCCAGCAGCCAAGCTACTTGGAATTCACCCCTCCACTTT.

The gene calls are TRBV3-1 (or the pseudogene TRBV3-2) and TRBJ1-6; 7 bases match TRBD1. Trimming at V came to 4 bases and at J to 0 bases, leaving 6 bases not matched to a gene. There are 17 residues in the CDR3. Germline CDR1 and CDR2: LGHDT and YNNKEL (reference sequence). The CDR3 region is CASSRGTASSYNSPLHF. The DNA of the CDR3 is TGTGCCAGCAGCCGGGGGACAGCGAGCTCCTATAATTCACCCCTCCACTTT.

This clone was recorded only once. The chain uses TRBV2 and TRBJ1-5; D uncertain. The CDR3 loop spans 13 amino acids. Trimming took 6 bases from V and 0 from J, leaving 6 bases between them. Germline-derived CDR1 and CDR2 are SNHLY and FYNNEI. CDR3 loop: CASRADSNQPQHF. The CDR3 coding sequence is TGTGCCAGCAGGGCCGATAGCAATCAGCCCCAGCATTTT.

This chain connects TRBV24-1 to TRBJ2-7, with 10 bases matching TRBD1. Germline CDR1 and CDR2: KGHDR and SFDVKD. V dropped 7 bases and J dropped 2; count of bases not matched to a gene: 7. The CDR3 loop spans 15 amino acids. The CDR3 coding sequence is TGTGCCACCAGCTCGGGACAGGGGTTAGCCTACGAGCAGTACTTC. It translates to CATSSGQGLAYEQYF.

V and J are TRBV28 and TRBJ1-6; D is undetermined. Germline V gives CDR1 MDHEN, CDR2 SYDVKM. The CDR3 is made up of 14 amino acids. V was shortened by 2 bases and J by 6 bases, with 8 bases between the two germline ends. The CDR3 loop reads CASSLGQINSPLHF. The CDR3 bases are TGTGCCAGCAGTTTAGGGCAGATTAATTCACCCCTCCACTTT.

This clone was observed once. This chain uses TRBV9 with TRBJ2-5; possibly TRBD2 for D (7 bases). Trimming pared 0 bases from V and 3 bases from J, leaving 9 bases between. Germline V lookup: CDR1 SGDLS, CDR2 YYNGEE. The CDR3 is 14 residues long. The CDR3 loop is CASSVAGGKETQYF. The CDR3 DNA reads as TGTGCCAGCAGCGTAGCGGGGGGCAAAGAGACCCAGTACTTC.

V and J are TRBV28 and TRBJ1-4; D might be TRBD1 (6 bases). The CDR3 consists of 15 residues. Germline V gene data show CDR1 as MDHEN and CDR2 as SYDVKM. Trimming cost V 1 base and J 4 bases, with 10 bases left between them. DNA of the CDR3: TGTGCCAGCAGTTTATACAGGGAAGGTAATGAAAAACTGTTTTTT. This encodes CASSLYREGNEKLFF.

This clone was seen once. Written as DNA, the CDR3 is TGCGCCAGCAGATCCGGGACTAGCGATTACAATGAGCAGTTCTTC. Its protein is CASRSGTSDYNEQFF. This rearrangement joins TRBV5-1 to TRBJ2-1, with TRBD2 matching 10 bases. This CDR3 is 15 amino acids long. Germline trimming cut 5 bases from V and 4 bases from J; bases unmatched to any gene: 6. The V gene's germline CDR1 is SGHRS and CDR2 YFSETQ.

This clone has a single count. The CDR3 is CASTSAGGQDTQYF. In DNA form, the CDR3 reads TGTGCCAGCACTTCCGCGGGGGGGCAAGATACGCAGTATTTT. The chain employs TRBV6-6 and TRBJ2-3; 9 bases line up with TRBD2. CDR1 MNHNY and CDR2 SVGAGI come from the germline V gene (reference sequence). CDR3 length equals 14 residues. J was trimmed by 5 bases and V by 7 bases; bases with no gene match: 7.

This clone was recorded only once. The gene calls are TRBV5-6 and TRBJ1-5, with D possibly matching TRBD1 (5 bases). Trimming stripped 3 bases from V and 2 bases from J, with 12 bases between. The CDR3 contains 15 residues. CDR1 is SGHDT and CDR2 is YYEEEE in the germline V gene. The CDR3 protein is CASSSEGAGNQPQHF. The CDR3 DNA follows: TGTGCCAGCAGCTCCGAAGGGGCCGGCAATCAGCCCCAGCATTTT.

The chain joins TRBV6-5 to TRBJ2-5, with 8 bases identical to TRBD1. Germline CDR1 reads MNHEY; CDR2 reads SVGAGI. The CDR3 totals 13 residues. The junction had 3 bases not matched to a gene; V was cut back by 4 bases and J by 5 bases. The CDR3 spells CASSWNRGETQYF. The CDR3 region has the DNA TGTGCCAGCAGTTGGAACAGGGGGGAGACCCAGTACTTC.

This clone was counted a single time. This chain joins TRBV20-1 and TRBJ2-7; D may be TRBD2 (5 bases). The CDR3 spans 11 residues. CDR1 is DFQATT and CDR2 is SNEGSKA in the germline V gene (reference sequence). V lost 2 bases and J lost 9, with 11 bases in between. The CDR3 sequence: CSARSPGGQYF. The CDR3 bases are TGCAGTGCTAGATCCCCCGGAGGGCAGTACTTC.

The chain employs TRBV2 and TRBJ2-3, with D hard to call. Germline V gene lookup returns CDR1 SNHLY and CDR2 FYNNEI. This CDR3 comprises 12 residues. V shed 6 bases and J shed 11 bases, with 15 bases lying between them. CDR3 protein: CASRSATRWQYF. The CDR3 DNA follows: TGTGCCAGCAGGTCAGCGACTCGGTGGCAGTATTTT.

The chain uses TRBV7-8 and TRBJ2-7; 14 bases are shared with TRBD2. The V segment lost 1 base and the J segment 4 bases; nucleotides outside the gene matches: 3. The CDR3 sequence is 16 residues long. From germline, CDR1 is SGHVS and CDR2 FQNEAQ. CDR3 sequence (DNA): TGTGCCAGCAGCTTAGTTGGGACTAGCGGGAGTTACGAGCAGTACTTC. Translating it yields CASSLVGTSGSYEQYF. Full variable domain (remainder filled in from reference TRBV7-8 and TRBJ2-7): GAGVSQSPRYKVAKRGQDVALRCDPISGHVSLFWYQQALGQGPEFLTYFQNEAQLDKSGLPSDRFFAERPEGSVSTLKIQRTQQEDSAVYLCASSLVGTSGSYEQYFGPGTRLTVT.

The DNA of the CDR3 is TGTGCCATCAAATCCGGGACACATAATGAGCAGTTCTTC. Its translation is CAIKSGTHNEQFF. The rearrangement uses TRBV10-3 and TRBJ2-1; perhaps TRBD1 as D (6 bases). V shed 7 bases and J shed 7 bases, with 14 bases lying between them. The CDR3 length is 13 residues. Per the germline V gene, CDR1 is ENHRY and CDR2 is SYGVKD.

The CDR3 spells CAISGQGYYEQFF. The DNA of the CDR3 is TGTGCCATCAGCGGACAGGGGTACTATGAGCAGTTCTTC. The rearrangement joins TRBV10-3 to TRBJ2-1; 9 bases agree with TRBD1. The CDR3 totals 13 residues. After removal of 6 bases from V and 8 bases from J, the junction contained 5 bases not matched to a gene. Germline V lookup: CDR1 ENHRY, CDR2 SYGVKD.

This clone has just a few counts. The V call is TRBV5-6, the J call TRBJ1-6; D is unclear. Germline CDR1 is SGHDT and CDR2 is YYEEEE. V was pared by 0 bases and J by 0 bases, with 7 bases between. This CDR3 is built from 16 residues. The CDR3 DNA follows: TGTGCCAGCAGCTTGGAGTACAGCTCCTATAATTCACCCCTCCACTTT. Translated, it gives CASSLEYSSYNSPLHF.

This chain joins TRBV5-1 and TRBJ2-2; D gene ambiguous. V lost 0 bases and J 2 bases, leaving 5 bases between the germline ends. There are 14 residues in the CDR3. Germline V gene data show CDR1 as SGHRS and CDR2 as YFSETQ. This CDR3 is CASSLGPNTGELFF. The CDR3 coding sequence is TGCGCCAGCAGCTTGGGTCCAAACACCGGGGAGCTGTTTTTT.

The chain combines TRBV4-1 with TRBJ2-7; 8 nucleotides align to TRBD2. V trimming: 2 bases; J trimming: 0 bases; junction bases outside the gene matches: 9. This CDR3 has 17 amino acids. From germline, CDR1 is MGHRA and CDR2 YSYEKL. CDR3 in amino acids: CASSQLWSSGLSYEQYF. CDR3 in DNA: TGCGCCAGCAGCCAACTTTGGTCTAGCGGGCTCTCCTACGAGCAGTACTTC.

The J gene is TRBJ2-7, the V gene TRBV28; D might be TRBD1 (5 bases). The CDR3 length is 13 residues. Trimming removed 6 bases from V and 1 base from J, with 10 bases in between. In germline, CDR1 is MDHEN, CDR2 SYDVKM. The CDR3 region has the DNA TGTGCCAGCAGGGCGACAGTGTCCTACGAGCAGTACTTC. It encodes CASRATVSYEQYF. Full variable domain (rest looked up from reference TRBV28 and TRBJ2-7): DVKVTQSSRYLVKRTGEKVFLECVQDMDHENMFWYRQDPGLGLRLIYFSYDVKMKEKGDIPEGYSVSREKKERFSLILESASTNQTSMYLCASRATVSYEQYFGPGTRLTVT.